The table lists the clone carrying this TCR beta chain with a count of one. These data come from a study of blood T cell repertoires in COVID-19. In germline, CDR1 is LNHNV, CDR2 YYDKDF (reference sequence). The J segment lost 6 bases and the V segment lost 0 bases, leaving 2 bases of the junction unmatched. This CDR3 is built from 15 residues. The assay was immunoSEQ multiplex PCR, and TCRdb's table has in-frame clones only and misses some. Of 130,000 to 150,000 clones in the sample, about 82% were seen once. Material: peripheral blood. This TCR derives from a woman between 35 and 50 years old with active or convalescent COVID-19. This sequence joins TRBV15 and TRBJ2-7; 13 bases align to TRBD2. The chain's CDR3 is CATSRDRLAGGEQYF. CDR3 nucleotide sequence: TGTGCCACCAGCAGAGATAGACTAGCGGGGGGCGAGCAGTACTTC.